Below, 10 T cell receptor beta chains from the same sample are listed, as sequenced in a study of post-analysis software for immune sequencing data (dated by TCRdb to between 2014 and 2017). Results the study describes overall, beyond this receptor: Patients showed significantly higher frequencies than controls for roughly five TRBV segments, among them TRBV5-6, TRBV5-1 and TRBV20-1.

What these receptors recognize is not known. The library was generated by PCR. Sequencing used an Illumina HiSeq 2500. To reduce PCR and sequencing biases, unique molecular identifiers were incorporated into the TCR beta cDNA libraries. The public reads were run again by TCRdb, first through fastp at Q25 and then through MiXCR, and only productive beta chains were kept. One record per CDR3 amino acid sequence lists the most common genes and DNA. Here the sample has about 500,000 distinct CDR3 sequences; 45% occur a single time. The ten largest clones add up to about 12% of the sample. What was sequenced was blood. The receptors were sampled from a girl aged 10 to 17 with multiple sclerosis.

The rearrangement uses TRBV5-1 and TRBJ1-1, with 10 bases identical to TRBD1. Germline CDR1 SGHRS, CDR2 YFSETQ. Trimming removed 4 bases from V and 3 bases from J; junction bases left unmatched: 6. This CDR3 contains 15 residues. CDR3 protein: CASSIKTGGDTEAFF. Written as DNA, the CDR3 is TGCGCCAGCAGCATAAAGACAGGGGGCGACACTGAAGCTTTCTTT.

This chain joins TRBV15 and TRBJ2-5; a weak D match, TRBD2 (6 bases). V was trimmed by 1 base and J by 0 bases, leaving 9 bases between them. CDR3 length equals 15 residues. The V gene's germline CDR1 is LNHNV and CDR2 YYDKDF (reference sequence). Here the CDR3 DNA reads TGTGCCACCAGCAGAGGCCGGGGGTACCAAGAGACCCAGTACTTC. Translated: CATSRGRGYQETQYF.

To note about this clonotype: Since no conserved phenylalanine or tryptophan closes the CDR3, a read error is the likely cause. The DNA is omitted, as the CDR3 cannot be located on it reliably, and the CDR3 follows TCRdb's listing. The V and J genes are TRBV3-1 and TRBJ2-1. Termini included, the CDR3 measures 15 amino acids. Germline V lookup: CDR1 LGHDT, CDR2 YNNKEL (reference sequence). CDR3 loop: CASSQVGSEGYTFGS.

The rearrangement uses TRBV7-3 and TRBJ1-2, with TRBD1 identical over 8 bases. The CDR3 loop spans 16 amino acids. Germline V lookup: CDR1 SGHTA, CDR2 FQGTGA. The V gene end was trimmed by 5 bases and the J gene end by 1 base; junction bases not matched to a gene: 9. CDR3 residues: CASSPIPGQVNYGYTF. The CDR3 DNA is TGTGCCAGCAGCCCAATTCCGGGACAGGTTAACTATGGCTACACCTTC.

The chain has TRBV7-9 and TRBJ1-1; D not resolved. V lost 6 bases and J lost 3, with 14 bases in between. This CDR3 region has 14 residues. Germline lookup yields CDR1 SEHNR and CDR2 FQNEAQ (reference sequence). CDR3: CASSDGKDYTEAFF. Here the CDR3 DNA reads TGTGCCAGCAGTGACGGGAAGGACTACACTGAAGCTTTCTTT.

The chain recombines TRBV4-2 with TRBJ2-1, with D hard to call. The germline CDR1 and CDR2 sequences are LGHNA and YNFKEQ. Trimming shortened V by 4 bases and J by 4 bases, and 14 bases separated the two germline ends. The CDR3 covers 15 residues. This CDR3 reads CASSRLDSGYNEQFF. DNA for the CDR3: TGTGCCAGCAGCCGCCTAGACTCCGGGTACAATGAGCAGTTCTTC.

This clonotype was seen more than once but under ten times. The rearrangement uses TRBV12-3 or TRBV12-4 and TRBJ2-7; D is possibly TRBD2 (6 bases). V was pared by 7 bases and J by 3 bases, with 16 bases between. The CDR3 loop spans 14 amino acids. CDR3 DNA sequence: TGTGCCAGCAAAAGGGGCGGGGTACTCTACGAGCAGTACTTC. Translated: CASKRGGVLYEQYF.

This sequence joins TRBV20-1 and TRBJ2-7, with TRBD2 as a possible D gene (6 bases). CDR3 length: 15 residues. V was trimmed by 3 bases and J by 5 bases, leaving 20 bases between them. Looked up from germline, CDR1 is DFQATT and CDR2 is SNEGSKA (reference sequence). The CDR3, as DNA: TGCAGTGCTAGTAGCGGTGAACTAGCATCCCACGAGCAGTACTTC. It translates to CSASSGELASHEQYF.

The CDR3 DNA reads TGTGCCAGCAGCTTAGGACTAGCGGGAGCAACAGATACGCAGTATTTT. It is translated as CASSLGLAGATDTQYF. V usage is TRBV7-8 and J usage is TRBJ2-3; 12 nucleotides agree with TRBD2. CDR1 and CDR2 from the germline V gene are SGHVS and FQNEAQ. The V segment lost 1 base and the J segment 3 bases; nucleotides outside the gene matches: 2. The CDR3 runs to 16 residues.

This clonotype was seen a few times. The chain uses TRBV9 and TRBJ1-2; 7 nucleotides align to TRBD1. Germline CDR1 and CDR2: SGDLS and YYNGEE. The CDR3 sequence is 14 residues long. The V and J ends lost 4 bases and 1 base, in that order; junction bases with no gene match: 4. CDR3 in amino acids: CASSPGTDNYGYTF. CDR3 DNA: TGTGCCAGCAGCCCAGGGACAGATAACTATGGCTACACCTTC.